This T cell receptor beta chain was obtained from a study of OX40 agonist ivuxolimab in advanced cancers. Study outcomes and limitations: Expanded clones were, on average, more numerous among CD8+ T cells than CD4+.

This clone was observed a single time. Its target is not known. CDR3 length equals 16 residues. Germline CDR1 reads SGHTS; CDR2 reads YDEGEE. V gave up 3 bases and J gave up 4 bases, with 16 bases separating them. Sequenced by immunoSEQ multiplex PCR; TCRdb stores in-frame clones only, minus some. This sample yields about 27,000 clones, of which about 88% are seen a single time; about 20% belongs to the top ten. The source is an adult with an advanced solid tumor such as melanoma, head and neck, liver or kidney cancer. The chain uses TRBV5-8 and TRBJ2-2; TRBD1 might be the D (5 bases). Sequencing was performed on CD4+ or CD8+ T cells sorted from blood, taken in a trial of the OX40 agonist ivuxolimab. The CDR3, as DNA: TGTGCCAGCAGCTGGGGCTATGACTCGGGCACCGGGGAGCTGTTTTTT. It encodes CASSWGYDSGTGELFF.